The 13 T cell receptor beta chains below come from one sample, sequenced in a study of blood T cell repertoires in COVID-19. TCRdb's copy holds only in-frame clones and misses some; the assay was immunoSEQ multiplex PCR. This sample has some 120,000 clones, with 86% found just once. Sequenced: peripheral blood. The receptors shown here come from a man in his forties or fifties with acute or convalescent COVID-19.

V is TRBV4-1 and J is TRBJ2-1, with 7 bases identical to TRBD2. In germline, CDR1 is MGHRA, CDR2 YSYEKL. The CDR3 runs to 15 residues. After removal of 1 base from V and 4 bases from J, the junction contained 4 bases not matched to a gene. CDR3 residues: CASSQVGGSYNEQFF. The CDR3 DNA reads TGCGCCAGCAGCCAAGTCGGGGGGTCTTACAATGAGCAGTTCTTC.

V gene TRBV5-4 combines with J gene TRBJ2-5; 7 nucleotides match TRBD2. In germline, CDR1 is SGHNT, CDR2 YYREEE (reference sequence). This CDR3 contains 16 residues. Trimming at V came to 4 bases and at J to 0 bases, leaving 9 bases not matched to a gene. DNA for the CDR3: TGTGCCAGCAGCCCCCGCGGGAGCACGTACCAAGAGACCCAGTACTTC. It yields the protein CASSPRGSTYQETQYF.

The gene calls are TRBV6-2 or TRBV6-3 and TRBJ2-7, with 7 nucleotides matching TRBD1. CDR1 and CDR2 (germline): MNHEY, SVGEGT. The V gene end was trimmed by 4 bases and the J gene end by 7 bases; junction bases not matched to a gene: 16. This CDR3 comprises 16 residues. DNA of the CDR3: TGTGCCAGCAGTTGCATAGTAGGGACAGAGCAAAAGGAGCAGTACTTC. Amino acids: CASSCIVGTEQKEQYF.

The V gene is TRBV3-1 (or the pseudogene TRBV3-2), the J gene TRBJ2-7, with a weak D call TRBD2 (5 bases). V lost 0 bases, J lost 1 base, and 7 bases lay in between. CDR1 is LGHDT and CDR2 is YNNKEL in the germline V gene (reference sequence). The CDR3 loop spans 14 amino acids. The CDR3 DNA reads TGTGCCAGCAGCCAAGACTGGACTTCCTACGAGCAGTACTTC. Its translation is CASSQDWTSYEQYF.

V gene TRBV10-3 combines with J gene TRBJ1-2, with no clear D. The ends were cut back, 0 bases at V and 3 bases at J, with 8 bases in the middle. The CDR3 consists of 14 residues. Germline CDR1 reads ENHRY; CDR2 reads SYGVKD. CDR3 sequence: CAISESGRDYGYTF. The CDR3 region has the DNA TGTGCCATCAGTGAGTCAGGGAGGGACTATGGCTACACCTTC.

The V call is TRBV4-3, the J call TRBJ2-1, with 8 bases identical to TRBD1. CDR3 size: 18 residues. Germline V lookup: CDR1 LGHNA, CDR2 YSLEER. V shed 1 base, J shed 5 bases, and the junction held 13 bases outside the gene matches. The CDR3 DNA reads TGCGCCAGCAGCCAAGGCTGGGGGGCCCAGGGGGCGGACAATGAGCAGTTCTTC. Amino acid sequence: CASSQGWGAQGADNEQFF.

The chain employs TRBV19 and TRBJ1-6; D may be TRBD1 (5 bases). The germline CDR1 and CDR2 sequences are LNHDA and SQIVND (reference sequence). This CDR3 spans 12 amino acids. Trimming cost V 6 bases and J 7 bases, with 7 bases left between them. For the CDR3, the DNA is TGTGCCAGTAGACAGGCGAATTCACCCCTCCACTTT. This codes for CASRQANSPLHF. The full variable domain, in which reference TRBV19 and TRBJ1-6 provide the parts outside the CDR3, is DGGITQSPKYLFRKEGQNVTLSCEQNLNHDAMYWYRQDPGQGLRLIYYSQIVNDFQKGDIAEGYSVSREKKESFPLTVTSAQKNPTAFYLCASRQANSPLHFGNGTRLTVT.

This chain connects TRBV19 to TRBJ1-1; D is perhaps TRBD1 (5 bases). Trimming took off 5 bases at V and 1 base at J, with 8 bases between the two ends. From germline, CDR1 is LNHDA and CDR2 SQIVND (reference sequence). This CDR3 has 13 amino acids. DNA for the CDR3: TGTGCCAGTAGTGTGACAGCGAACACTGAAGCTTTCTTT. It yields the protein CASSVTANTEAFF. The full variable domain, completed using reference TRBV19 and TRBJ1-1, is DGGITQSPKYLFRKEGQNVTLSCEQNLNHDAMYWYRQDPGQGLRLIYYSQIVNDFQKGDIAEGYSVSREKKESFPLTVTSAQKNPTAFYLCASSVTANTEAFFGQGTRLTVV.

This chain joins TRBV6-5 and TRBJ1-6, with D perhaps matching TRBD1 (6 bases). The germline gives CDR1 MNHEY, CDR2 SVGAGI. The CDR3 covers 15 residues. Trimming took 2 bases from V and 9 from J, leaving 14 bases between them. For the CDR3, the DNA is TGTGCCAGCAGTTACGAACAGGGTCGGGGTTCACCCCTCCACTTT. Residues: CASSYEQGRGSPLHF.

The chain uses TRBV5-4 and TRBJ2-1; D might be TRBD1 (5 bases). V lost 4 bases and J lost 6, with 17 bases in between. Germline V gene data show CDR1 as SGHNT and CDR2 as YYREEE (reference sequence). The CDR3 contains 15 residues. The CDR3 is CASSLVGVGANEQFF. CDR3 bases: TGTGCCAGCAGCCTAGTAGGGGTAGGGGCCAATGAGCAGTTCTTC.

The chain employs TRBV10-3 and TRBJ1-2; 7 bases match TRBD1. Per the germline V gene, CDR1 is ENHRY and CDR2 is SYGVKD. J lost 6 bases, V lost 7 bases, and 11 bases had no gene match. This CDR3 spans 14 amino acids. CDR3 nucleotide sequence: TGTGCCATCACCCTCGACAGGGACGGGAATGGCTACACCTTC. Translated: CAITLDRDGNGYTF.

The V gene is TRBV7-2, the J gene TRBJ1-2, with 11 nucleotides matching TRBD1. CDR1 SGHTA and CDR2 FQGNSA come from the germline V gene. V lost 5 bases to trimming and J lost 6 bases; unmatched junction nucleotides: 14. This CDR3 is 17 amino acids long. The chain's CDR3 is CASSHPRDRGVVNGYTF. The CDR3 DNA is TGTGCCAGCAGCCACCCCCGGGACAGGGGGGTAGTGAATGGCTACACCTTC.

V gene TRBV6-5 combines with J gene TRBJ1-1; the D is unclear. V was shortened by 0 bases and J by 4 bases, with 6 bases between the two germline ends. Germline CDR1 reads MNHEY; CDR2 reads SVGAGI. The length of the CDR3 is 13 residues. In DNA, the CDR3 is TGTGCCAGCAGTTACTCGAGGGTCACTGAAGCTTTCTTT. This translates into CASSYSRVTEAFF.